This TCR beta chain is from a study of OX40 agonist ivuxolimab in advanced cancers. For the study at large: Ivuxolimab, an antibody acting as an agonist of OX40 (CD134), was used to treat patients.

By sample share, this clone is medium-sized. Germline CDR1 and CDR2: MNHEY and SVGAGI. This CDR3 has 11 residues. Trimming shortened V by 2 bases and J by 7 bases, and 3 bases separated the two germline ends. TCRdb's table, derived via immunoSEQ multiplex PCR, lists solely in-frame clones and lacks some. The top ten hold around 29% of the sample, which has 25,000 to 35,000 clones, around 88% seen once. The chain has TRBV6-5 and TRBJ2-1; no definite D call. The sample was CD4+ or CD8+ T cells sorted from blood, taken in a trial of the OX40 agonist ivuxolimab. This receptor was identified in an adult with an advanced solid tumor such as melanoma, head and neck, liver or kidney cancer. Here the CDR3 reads CASSYGNEQFF. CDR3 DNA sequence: TGTGCCAGCAGTTACGGAAATGAGCAGTTCTTC.